These T cell receptor beta chains were read from a single sample in a study of blood T cell repertoires in COVID-19. The assay was immunoSEQ multiplex PCR, and TCRdb's table has in-frame clones only and misses some. The sample carries some 250,000 clones, about 90% recorded once. Input material: PBMCs or T cells enriched from blood (not recorded which). The receptors come from a human donor in a cohort exposed to, infected with or recovered from COVID-19 (not recorded which). The donor label of this sample is uncertain. Each CDR3 is given with its conserved first and last residue. The D gene is left open where the match is weak. Clone sizes are given selectively: once, few, many, or a class where the clone is expanded.

D gene	V gene	CDR3 length	J gene	clone size	CDR3 protein	CDR3 DNA
-	TRBV3-1/TRBV3-2	15	TRBJ2-2	-	CASNLGGPNTGELFF	TGTGCCAGCAACCTCGGGGGTCCGAACACCGGGGAGCTGTTTTTT
TRBD1	TRBV4-2	18	TRBJ1-1	-	CASSQEVGQGERNTEAFF	TGTGCCAGCAGCCAAGAAGTGGGACAGGGAGAGAGGAACACTGAAGCTTTCTTT
-	TRBV21-1	17	TRBJ2-1	-	CASIFWWMGQIGNEQFF	TGTGCCAGCATCTTTTGGTGGATGGGACAGATAGGCAATGAGCAGTTCTTC
TRBD1	TRBV15	15	TRBJ1-6	-	CATSGPGQGSSPLHF	TGTGCCACCAGCGGGCCGGGACAGGGATCTTCACCCCTCCACTTT
TRBD2	TRBV18	14	TRBJ2-7	-	CASSRERGVDEQYF	TGTGCCAGCTCACGGGAGCGGGGGGTTGACGAGCAGTACTTC
TRBD1	TRBV11-2	14	TRBJ1-2	-	CASSSQTGDYGYTF	TGTGCCAGCAGCTCACAGACAGGGGACTATGGCTACACCTTC
-	TRBV30	11	TRBJ1-2	once	CAWTNNYGYTF	TGTGCCTGGACCAATAACTATGGCTACACCTTC
-	TRBV5-4	14	TRBJ2-5	-	CASSLGTVQETQYF	TGTGCCAGCAGCTTGGGGACAGTCCAAGAGACCCAGTACTTC
-	TRBV10-2	13	TRBJ1-5	-	CASSVGRNQPQHF	TGCGCCAGCAGTGTTGGGCGAAATCAGCCCCAGCATTTT
-	TRBV9	14	TRBJ2-3	once	CASSVGATQDTQYF	TGTGCCAGCAGCGTAGGGGCAACTCAGGATACGCAGTATTTT
TRBD1	TRBV19	14	TRBJ1-2	-	CASSEWDRGTGYTF	TGTGCCAGTAGTGAATGGGACAGGGGAACTGGCTACACCTTC
-	TRBV6-5	14	TRBJ2-2	-	CASSETENTGELFF	TGTGCCAGCAGCGAGACAGAGAACACCGGGGAGCTGTTTTTT
-	TRBV6-1	17	TRBJ1-2	once	CASSEAVGGGGVYGYTF	TGTGCCAGCAGTGAAGCGGTGGGGGGAGGAGGGGTCTATGGCTACACCTTC
-	TRBV4-1	15	TRBJ1-2	-	CASSQSEALTYGYTF	TGCGCCAGCAGCCAATCGGAGGCCCTTACCTATGGCTACACCTTC
-	TRBV12-5	15	TRBJ2-3	-	CASGLVRASTDTQYF	TGTGCTAGTGGTTTGGTTCGAGCTAGCACAGATACGCAGTATTTT
-	TRBV7-9	15	TRBJ1-5	few	CASSLGRGGNQPQHF	TGTGCCAGCAGCTTGGGCAGGGGAGGCAATCAGCCCCAGCATTTT
-	TRBV7-9	16	TRBJ1-3	-	CASSLGGSLSGNTIYF	TGTGCCAGCAGCTTAGGGGGCAGTCTATCTGGAAACACCATATATTTT
-	TRBV11-2	16	TRBJ1-1	-	CASSLDSFGMNTEAFF	TGTGCCAGCAGCTTAGATTCTTTCGGGATGAACACTGAAGCTTTCTTT
-	TRBV3-1/TRBV3-2	15	TRBJ2-5	-	CASSQEFTGQETQYF	TGTGCCAGCAGCCAAGAGTTTACAGGGCAAGAGACCCAGTACTTC
-	TRBV19	14	TRBJ1-1	few	CASSIRPTGSVAFF	TGTGCCAGTAGTATACGGCCCACAGGGTCGGTAGCTTTCTTT
TRBD2	TRBV5-1	15	TRBJ2-1	-	CASSPGLADQNEQFF	TGCGCCAGCAGCCCCGGACTAGCGGACCAAAATGAGCAGTTCTTC
-	TRBV4-1	17	TRBJ1-2	-	CASSQVSGRDSIRGYTF	TGCGCCAGCAGCCAAGTGAGCGGCAGGGACTCTATTCGGGGCTACACCTTC
-	TRBV24-1	13	TRBJ2-1	-	CATSDPGVGEQFF	TGTGCCACCAGTGACCCAGGGGTGGGAGAGCAGTTCTTC
TRBD1	TRBV5-4	15	TRBJ1-6	-	CASSKWGTGVSPLHF	TGTGCCAGCAGCAAATGGGGGACAGGGGTTTCACCCCTCCACTTT
-	TRBV11-2	15	TRBJ1-3	-	CASSAGTISGNTIYF	TGTGCCAGCAGCGCCGGGACTATCTCTGGAAACACCATATATTTT
-	TRBV19	14	TRBJ1-6	-	CASSSRRDNSPLHF	TGTGCCAGTAGTTCCCGACGGGATAATTCACCCCTCCACTTT
-	TRBV2	15	TRBJ1-6	-	CASSVTQGPDSPLHF	TGTGCCAGCAGTGTCACTCAGGGCCCCGATTCACCCCTCCACTTT
-	TRBV11-2	16	TRBJ1-6	-	CASSLKKGLGNSPLHF	TGTGCCAGCAGCTTAAAGAAGGGGTTGGGGAATTCACCCCTCCACTTT
-	TRBV6-5	13	TRBJ2-7	-	CASRPTGPYEQYF	TGTGCCAGCAGGCCCACAGGGCCCTACGAGCAGTACTTC
-	TRBV20-1	9	TRBJ2-3	-	CSAGDTQYF	TGCAGCGCAGGAGATACGCAGTATTTT
-	TRBV6-5	12	TRBJ2-7	-	CASSPLSYEQYF	TGTGCCAGCAGTCCTCTATCCTACGAGCAGTACTTC
-	TRBV15	15	TRBJ1-1	-	CATSRLTGHRAEAFF	TGTGCCACCAGCAGACTTACAGGTCATCGGGCTGAAGCTTTCTTT
-	TRBV4-1	15	TRBJ1-2	once	CASSRTRFLNYGYTF	TGCGCCAGCAGCCGTACCCGGTTCCTGAACTATGGCTACACCTTC
-	TRBV5-1	13	TRBJ1-1	-	CASSLTANTEAFF	TGCGCCAGCAGCTTGACTGCGAACACTGAAGCTTTCTTT
TRBD2	TRBV9	15	TRBJ2-3	-	CASSLGLASTDTQYF	TGTGCCAGCAGCTTAGGACTAGCTAGCACAGATACGCAGTATTTT
TRBD1	TRBV7-9	16	TRBJ1-1	-	CASSPRLDRGHTEAFF	TGTGCCAGCAGCCCACGACTCGACAGGGGTCACACTGAAGCTTTCTTT
-	TRBV4-1	13	TRBJ1-4	few	CASSQDVQEKLFF	TGCGCCAGCAGCCAAGATGTACAGGAAAAACTGTTTTTT
TRBD2	TRBV7-3	18	TRBJ2-1	-	CASSPSLTSGAIVGEQFF	TGTGCCAGCAGCCCCTCCCTGACTAGCGGGGCGATCGTTGGTGAGCAGTTCTTC
TRBD1	TRBV7-3	16	TRBJ2-3	-	CASSSLGQGAADTQYF	TGTGCCAGCAGCTCTCTGGGACAGGGGGCTGCAGATACGCAGTATTTT
TRBD1	TRBV27	16	TRBJ1-1	-	CASSSNGRQGNTEAFF	TGTGCCAGCAGTTCAAATGGTCGACAGGGGAACACTGAAGCTTTCTTT
-	TRBV13	11	TRBJ2-7	-	CASSVPGEQYF	TGTGCCAGCAGCGTCCCCGGCGAGCAGTACTTC
-	TRBV2	15	TRBJ1-3	few	CASSEGARSGNTIYF	TGTGCCAGCAGTGAGGGGGCTAGGTCTGGAAACACCATATATTTT
TRBD1	TRBV5-5	16	TRBJ2-7	-	CASSERTGGTPYEQYF	TGTGCCAGCAGCGAACGGACAGGGGGGACCCCCTACGAGCAGTACTTC
-	TRBV19	14	TRBJ1-5	-	CASSIYRENQPQHF	TGTGCCAGTAGTATCTACAGGGAAAATCAGCCCCAGCATTTT
-	TRBV18	16	TRBJ2-7	-	CASSLTTGGNSYEQYF	TGTGCCAGCTCACTGACCACCGGGGGAAACTCCTACGAGCAGTACTTC
TRBD2	TRBV5-1	16	TRBJ2-1	-	CASSFLAGGTYNEQFF	TGCGCCAGCAGCTTCCTAGCGGGGGGCACATACAATGAGCAGTTCTTC
-	TRBV4-1	15	TRBJ1-2	once	CASSQDRTHPYGYTF	TGCGCCAGCAGCCAAGACCGGACACACCCCTATGGCTACACCTTC
-	TRBV9	14	TRBJ2-1	once	CASSDPFAGWEQFF	TGTGCCAGCAGCGACCCTTTTGCGGGGTGGGAGCAGTTCTTC
-	TRBV6-2/TRBV6-3	16	TRBJ2-2	-	CASSYSRVGNTGELFF	TGTGCCAGCAGTTACTCGAGGGTAGGGAACACCGGGGAGCTGTTTTTT
-	TRBV30	14	TRBJ1-5	-	CAWSVRRGNQPQHF	TGTGCCTGGAGTGTACGCAGGGGTAATCAGCCCCAGCATTTT
TRBD1	TRBV7-9	19	TRBJ1-5	-	CASSLYGPTGTYSNQPQHF	TGTGCCAGCAGCTTATATGGGCCGACAGGGACATATAGCAATCAGCCCCAGCATTTT
TRBD1	TRBV25-1	16	TRBJ1-1	-	CASSQPGQGAGTEAFF	TGTGCCAGCAGTCAACCGGGACAGGGGGCAGGGACTGAAGCTTTCTTT
TRBD1	TRBV5-1	14	TRBJ1-4	-	CASSFGQGAEKLFF	TGCGCCAGCAGCTTCGGACAGGGCGCTGAAAAACTGTTTTTT
-	TRBV5-4	15	TRBJ2-2	-	CASSFGSVTVGELFF	TGTGCCAGCAGCTTTGGCAGTGTTACCGTGGGGGAGCTGTTTTTT
TRBD2	TRBV30	15	TRBJ2-3	once	CAWTGLAGGTDTQYF	TGTGCCTGGACGGGACTAGCGGGGGGCACAGATACGCAGTATTTT
-	TRBV6-5	13	TRBJ1-1	-	CASSRHRDTEAFF	TGTGCCAGCAGCCGGCACAGGGACACTGAAGCTTTCTTT
TRBD1	TRBV29-1	13	TRBJ1-5	-	CSVGQGGNQPQHF	TGCAGCGTGGGACAGGGCGGCAATCAGCCCCAGCATTTT
TRBD1	TRBV6-2/TRBV6-3	17	TRBJ1-6	-	CASSYNPPGTGGSPLHF	TGTGCCAGCAGTTACAATCCCCCGGGGACAGGGGGTTCACCCCTCCACTTT
-	TRBV9	15	TRBJ2-2	-	CASSVFSGNTGELFF	TGTGCCAGCAGCGTTTTCAGCGGGAACACCGGGGAGCTGTTTTTT
-	TRBV5-4	17	TRBJ2-2	-	CASSPRNYGGATGELFF	TGTGCCAGCAGCCCCCGCAATTATGGCGGGGCTACCGGGGAGCTGTTTTTT